This TCR beta chain was observed in a study of control samples from healthy donors and cancer patients. Sequencing was performed with immunoSEQ multiplex PCR; in TCRdb, only in-frame clones are kept and a portion is missing. The data hold 60,000 to 70,000 clones, with about four fifths observed a single time. The sample comprised PBMCs. The origin of this receptor is a woman aged 45-59 years with lung cancer.

CDR3 loop: CASSSLPPRGYTF. The CDR3, as DNA: TGTGCCAGCAGTTCCCTCCCTCCGAGGGGCTACACCTTC. The chain is built from TRBV6-6 and TRBJ1-2; D not certain. CDR3 length equals 13 residues. The germline CDR1 and CDR2 sequences are MNHNY and SVGAGI (reference sequence). Trimming removed 4 bases at V and 8 bases at J, with 14 bases between.